A single sample is the source of the 19 T cell receptor beta chains below, sequenced in a study of blood T cell repertoires in COVID-19. Profiling relied on immunoSEQ multiplex PCR, and the TCRdb table lists in-frame clones only, not all of them. The sample lists under 200,000 clones; over 70% were seen once. Material: PBMCs or T cells enriched from blood (not recorded which). The source is a woman aged 55-69 years who had recovered from COVID-19.

As concerns this clone: This may stem from a read error, because a much larger clone lies one nucleotide away. The V and J genes are TRBV30 and TRBJ1-2; no reliable D call. V shed 5 bases and J shed 2 bases, with 6 bases lying between them. The CDR3 has 11 residues. CDR1 is GTSNPN and CDR2 is SVGIG in the germline V gene (reference sequence). CDR3 bases: TGTGCCTGGGGGGAGAACTATGGCTACACCTTC. Protein: CAWGENYGYTF.

The J gene is TRBJ2-1, the V gene TRBV12-3 or TRBV12-4; tentative D call: TRBD2 (6 bases). The germline V and J ends were trimmed by 7 bases and 10 bases, with 14 bases remaining between them. The length of the CDR3 is 12 residues. CDR3 sequence reads: CASNIAAGEQFF. The CDR3 DNA reads as TGTGCCAGCAACATTGCGGCGGGGGAGCAGTTCTTC.

The chain joins TRBV2 to TRBJ1-4; D not resolved. Trimming stripped 1 base from V and 4 bases from J, with 10 bases between. The CDR3 covers 15 residues. From germline, CDR1 is SNHLY and CDR2 FYNNEI. The CDR3 sequence is CASSEGQAVNEKLFF. CDR3 nucleotides: TGTGCCAGCAGTGAAGGGCAGGCTGTTAATGAAAAACTGTTTTTT.

This clone has just a few counts. The chain employs TRBV7-3 and TRBJ1-3, with D perhaps matching TRBD1 (5 bases). The CDR3 contains 14 residues. CDR1 and CDR2 from the germline V gene are SGHTA and FQGTGA. The V gene lost 5 bases and the J gene lost 3 bases, with 11 bases spanning the gap. CDR3 nucleotides: TGTGCCAGCAGCCCCGGGACTGATGGAAACACCATATATTTT. This codes for CASSPGTDGNTIYF.

The J gene is TRBJ2-1, the V gene TRBV6-4; D not certain. CDR1 is MRHNA and CDR2 is SNTAGT in the germline V gene. There are 13 residues in the CDR3. Trimming left V 0 bases short and J 6 bases short, with 6 bases between. Here the CDR3 DNA reads TGTGCCAGCAGTGACTCTCCGGGCAATGAGCAGTTCTTC. Amino acid sequence: CASSDSPGNEQFF.

This rearrangement joins TRBV10-3 to TRBJ1-1; TRBD1 agrees at 8 bases. Germline assignment: CDR1 ENHRY and CDR2 SYGVKD. Trimming at V came to 6 bases and at J to 2 bases, leaving 2 bases not matched to a gene. CDR3 size: 13 residues. In nucleotides, the CDR3 is TGTGCCATCAGAGGACAGGGCAACACTGAAGCTTTCTTT. As protein: CAIRGQGNTEAFF.

V is TRBV5-8 and J is TRBJ1-5, with a tentative D call TRBD1 (6 bases). Trimming pared 4 bases from V and 1 base from J, leaving 15 bases between. This CDR3 is 16 amino acids long. CDR1 is SGHTS, CDR2 YDEGEE, per germline. The CDR3 here is CASSATQGLSNQPQHF. Written as DNA, the CDR3 is TGTGCCAGCAGCGCAACACAGGGTTTAAGCAATCAGCCCCAGCATTTT.

The V gene is TRBV19, the J gene TRBJ1-4; no clear D gene. The CDR3 has 15 amino acids. The V end lost 7 bases, the J end lost 4 bases, and 16 bases lay between the germline ends. The germline gives CDR1 LNHDA, CDR2 SQIVND (reference sequence). This CDR3 is CASKEGGDVNEKLFF. In nucleotides, the CDR3 is TGTGCCAGTAAGGAGGGTGGAGACGTTAATGAAAAACTGTTTTTT.

The rearrangement links TRBV29-1 to TRBJ1-4; D gene uncertain. The CDR3 extends over 12 amino acids. Trimming pared 7 bases from V and 4 bases from J, leaving 10 bases between. Germline CDR1 SQVTM, CDR2 ANQGSEA. CDR3 amino acids: CSAGSHNEKLFF. The CDR3 bases are TGCAGCGCGGGCAGCCATAATGAAAAACTGTTTTTT.

The V call is TRBV28, the J call TRBJ1-1, with TRBD1 as a possible D gene (5 bases). CDR1 and CDR2 from the germline V gene are MDHEN and SYDVKM. V lost 2 bases, J lost 3 bases, and 13 bases lay in between. The CDR3 totals 15 residues. The CDR3 protein is CASSLGWGTHTEAFF. For the CDR3, the DNA is TGTGCCAGCAGTTTAGGGTGGGGCACTCACACTGAAGCTTTCTTT.

Notes on this clone: One junction end does not reproduce the germline sequence, and a read error may be involved. Different DNA sequences within this sample yield the same CDR3. The chain combines TRBV19 with TRBJ2-2; 10 nucleotides agree with TRBD2. The CDR3 covers 17 residues. Per germline, CDR1 LNHDA and CDR2 SQIVND (reference sequence). CDR3 sequence reads: CASSIHTASGGLRELFF. The CDR3 DNA reads as TGTGCCAGTAGTATCCATACGGCTAGCGGGGGCCTGAGGGAGTTGTTTTTT.

The J gene is TRBJ2-1, the V gene TRBV19; 11 bases fit TRBD2. The CDR3 consists of 21 residues. CDR1 LNHDA and CDR2 SQIVND come from the germline V gene (reference sequence). V trimming: 5 bases; J trimming: 0 bases; junction bases outside the gene matches: 18. The CDR3 region has the DNA TGTGCCAGTAGTCCTAGGGCCCTAGCGGGGGGTGGGGATTTCTCCTACAATGAGCAGTTCTTC. Protein: CASSPRALAGGGDFSYNEQFF.

The gene calls are TRBV9 and TRBJ1-6, with D unresolved. The V and J ends lost 1 base and 4 bases respectively, with 6 bases between them. The CDR3 has 14 residues. The germline gives CDR1 SGDLS, CDR2 YYNGEE. CDR3 sequence: CASSVYQYNSPLHF. DNA of the CDR3: TGTGCCAGCAGCGTATATCAGTATAATTCACCCCTCCACTTT.

This clone came up a few times. This chain uses TRBV15 with TRBJ1-6; 9 bases line up with TRBD1. Trimming cost V 2 bases and J 10 bases; bases outside gene matches: 6. CDR3 length equals 15 residues. The V gene's germline CDR1 is LNHNV and CDR2 YYDKDF (reference sequence). The CDR3 region is CATSRTRTGDSPLHF. DNA for the CDR3: TGTGCCACCAGCAGAACGAGGACAGGGGACTCACCCCTCCACTTT.

The chain has TRBV4-1 and TRBJ1-1; D possibly corresponds to TRBD1 (5 bases). This CDR3 is 15 amino acids long. Per the germline V gene, CDR1 is MGHRA and CDR2 is YSYEKL. Trimming removed 1 base at V and 3 bases at J, with 12 bases between. The CDR3 DNA reads TGCGCCAGCAGCCAAGGGGACTTCTTTTACACTGAAGCTTTCTTT. It encodes CASSQGDFFYTEAFF.

This clone was counted a single time. The chain carries TRBV6-1 and TRBJ1-6, with 10 positions matching TRBD1. This CDR3 spans 15 amino acids. Germline CDR1 reads MNHNS; CDR2 reads SASEGT. The V segment lost 3 bases and the J segment 7 bases; nucleotides outside the gene matches: 3. DNA of the CDR3: TGTGCCAGCAGTGAGTCGACAGGGGGCAATTCACCCCTCCACTTT. Its translation is CASSESTGGNSPLHF.

This sequence joins TRBV2 and TRBJ1-2, with D hard to call. This CDR3 is 15 amino acids long. In germline, CDR1 is SNHLY, CDR2 FYNNEI. V shed 5 bases and J shed 4 bases, with 17 bases lying between them. Written as DNA, the CDR3 is TGTGCCAGCAGTTTCTCGGGGTCAGCAGGCTATGGCTACACCTTC. Translating gives CASSFSGSAGYGYTF.

The gene calls are TRBV12-5 and TRBJ2-3; D is ambiguous. V was cut by 0 bases and J by 0 bases, with 16 bases left in between. The CDR3 loop spans 18 amino acids. The V gene's germline CDR1 is LGHNT and CDR2 FRNRAP. In nucleotides, the CDR3 is TGTGCTAGTGGTTTGGTACCACGTACAGCATTTAGCACAGATACGCAGTATTTT. It encodes CASGLVPRTAFSTDTQYF.

This sequence joins TRBV2 and TRBJ1-2, with 7 nucleotides matching TRBD1. The CDR3 is 14 residues long. V gave up 7 bases and J gave up 4 bases; unmatched junction bases: 9. Per the germline V gene, CDR1 is SNHLY and CDR2 is FYNNEI. The CDR3 coding sequence is TGTGCCAGCACCGAGACAGGGTCCTTCTATGGCTACACCTTC. Its translation: CASTETGSFYGYTF.